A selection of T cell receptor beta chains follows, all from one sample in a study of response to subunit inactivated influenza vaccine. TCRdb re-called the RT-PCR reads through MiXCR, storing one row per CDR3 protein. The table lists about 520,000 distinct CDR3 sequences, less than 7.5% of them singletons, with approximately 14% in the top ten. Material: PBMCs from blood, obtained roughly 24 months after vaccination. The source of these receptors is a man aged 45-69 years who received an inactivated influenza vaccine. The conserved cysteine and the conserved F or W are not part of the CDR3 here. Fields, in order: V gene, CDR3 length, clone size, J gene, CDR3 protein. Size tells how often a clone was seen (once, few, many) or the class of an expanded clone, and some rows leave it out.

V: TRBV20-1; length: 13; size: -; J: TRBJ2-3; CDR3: SARGKTDNTDTQY
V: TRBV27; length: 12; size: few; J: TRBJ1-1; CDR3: ASSLVGENTEAF
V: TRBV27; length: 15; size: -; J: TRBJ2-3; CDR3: ASRHVTRFGSTDTQY
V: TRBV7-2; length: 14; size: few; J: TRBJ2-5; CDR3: ASSFSNAGGQETQY
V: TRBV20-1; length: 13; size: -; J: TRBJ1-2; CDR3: SARDLGTWGDGYT
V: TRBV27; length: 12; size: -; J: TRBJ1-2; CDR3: ASSSKGSNYGYT
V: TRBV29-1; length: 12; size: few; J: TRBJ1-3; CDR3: SVEDRGSGNTIY
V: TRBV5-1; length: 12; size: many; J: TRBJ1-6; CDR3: ASSYDSNNSPLH
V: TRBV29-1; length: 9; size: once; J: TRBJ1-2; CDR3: SAKWAGGYT
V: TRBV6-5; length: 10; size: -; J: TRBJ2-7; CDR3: ASSYYGGEQY
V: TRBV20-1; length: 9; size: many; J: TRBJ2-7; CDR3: SAIRVHEQY
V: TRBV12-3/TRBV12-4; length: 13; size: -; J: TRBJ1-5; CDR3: ASSFVMGFDQPQH
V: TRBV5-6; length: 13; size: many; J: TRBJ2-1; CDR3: ASSLETSSYNEQF
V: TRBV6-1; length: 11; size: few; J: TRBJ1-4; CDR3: AGSRGSNEKLF
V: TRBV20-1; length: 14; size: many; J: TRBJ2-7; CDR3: SARSPGLKASYEQY
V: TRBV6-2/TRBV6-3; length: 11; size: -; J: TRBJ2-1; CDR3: ASSSPFKREQF
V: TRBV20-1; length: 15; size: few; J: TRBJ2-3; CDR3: SARVKGTSGYTDTQY
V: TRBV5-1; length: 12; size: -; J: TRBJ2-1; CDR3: ASSLDPSRAEQF
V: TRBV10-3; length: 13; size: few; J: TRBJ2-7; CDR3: AISGGTSDVYEQY
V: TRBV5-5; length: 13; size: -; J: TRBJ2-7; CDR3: ASSFLPEGSYEQY
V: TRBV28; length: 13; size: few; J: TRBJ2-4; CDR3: ASSSRTSGKNIQY
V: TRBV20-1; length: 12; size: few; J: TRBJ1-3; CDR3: SATQGAFGNTIY
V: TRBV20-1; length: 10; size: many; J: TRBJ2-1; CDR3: SASLAANEQF
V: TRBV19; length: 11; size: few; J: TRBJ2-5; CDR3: ASRDRYQETQY
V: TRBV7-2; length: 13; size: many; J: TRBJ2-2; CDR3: ASSTGGAFSGELF
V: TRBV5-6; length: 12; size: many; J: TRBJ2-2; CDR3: ASSPYRNTGELF
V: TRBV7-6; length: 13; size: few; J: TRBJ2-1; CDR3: ASSFTSGRDNEQF
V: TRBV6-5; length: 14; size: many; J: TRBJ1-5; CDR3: ASSSARGSSNQPQH
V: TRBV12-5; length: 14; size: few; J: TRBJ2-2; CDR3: ASGLTYRGHAGELF
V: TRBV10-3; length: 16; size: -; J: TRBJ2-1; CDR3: ATSGDRGLALDYNEQF
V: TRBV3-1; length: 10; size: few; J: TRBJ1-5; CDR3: ASSQAGTGQH
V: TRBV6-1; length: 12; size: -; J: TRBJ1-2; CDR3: ASSPQDRGLGYT
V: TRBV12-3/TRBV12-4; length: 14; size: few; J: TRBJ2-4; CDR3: ASRDGGTGLKNIQY
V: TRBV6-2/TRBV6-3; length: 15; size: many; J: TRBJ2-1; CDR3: ASSYSSLADSYNEQF
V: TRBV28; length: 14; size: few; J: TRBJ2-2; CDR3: ASSPAGQGNTGELF
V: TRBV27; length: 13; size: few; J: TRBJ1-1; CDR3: ASSPKGQHRTEAF
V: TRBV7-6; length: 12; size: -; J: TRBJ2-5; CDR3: ASSYSTGLETQY
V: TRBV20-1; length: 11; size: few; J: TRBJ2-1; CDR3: SRAGDVHNEQF
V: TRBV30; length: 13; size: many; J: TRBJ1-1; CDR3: AWSVGGQQNTEAF
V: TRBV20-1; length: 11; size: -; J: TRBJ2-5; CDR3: SAQNQGWETQY
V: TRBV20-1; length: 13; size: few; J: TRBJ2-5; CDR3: SAPRTRSRQETQY